These 16 T cell receptor beta chains originate from one sample sequenced in a study of vaccination effects on CD4 cells after COVID-19. Libraries were prepared by immunoSEQ multiplex PCR; TCRdb keeps only in-frame clonotypes and omits some of them. In the table there are approximately 25,000 clones, roughly 79% of which are singletons. Under the ViraFEST assay, PBMC were stimulated with viral peptide pools so that antigen-specific CD4+ T cells expanded. Sequencing was performed afterwards. Culturing for around ten days preceded CD4+ T cell isolation. Either the mRNA-1273 or the BNT162b2 vaccine was given to participants as two doses. These receptors are not linked to any known antigen. This sample comprised CD4+ T cells from PBMCs cultured with SARS-CoV-2 spike peptides, obtained after COVID-19 vaccination. Every receptor here comes from a human donor who received a COVID-19 vaccine. Some clones in this sample may be carry-over from other donors' samples.

V and J are TRBV19 and TRBJ2-2; D call uncertain. CDR1 LNHDA and CDR2 SQIVND come from the germline V gene (reference sequence). V was pared by 5 bases and J by 2 bases, with 12 bases between. The CDR3 totals 15 residues. CDR3 sequence: CASSSRVANTGELFF. The CDR3 coding sequence is TGTGCCAGTAGTTCTCGGGTAGCCAACACCGGGGAGCTGTTTTTT.

The chain employs TRBV2 and TRBJ2-5; 9 nucleotides line up with TRBD1. V lost 6 bases and J lost 2; bases outside the gene matches: 1. This CDR3 is 13 amino acids long. Germline CDR1 reads SNHLY; CDR2 reads FYNNEI. CDR3 DNA sequence: TGTGCCAGCAGAGACAGGGGGCAAGAGACCCAGTACTTC. Residues: CASRDRGQETQYF. Full variable domain (remainder filled in from reference TRBV2 and TRBJ2-5): EPEVTQTPSHQVTQMGQEVILRCVPISNHLYFYWYRQILGQKVEFLVSFYNNEISEKSEIFDDQFSVERPDGSNFTLKIRSTKLEDSAMYFCASRDRGQETQYFGPGTRLLVL.

The rearrangement uses TRBV5-6 and TRBJ2-1, with D maybe TRBD1 (5 bases). Trimming removed 3 bases from V and 6 bases from J, with 13 bases in between. The germline gives CDR1 SGHDT, CDR2 YYEEEE. The CDR3 runs 14 residues. The CDR3 is CASSSAGWLNEQFF. In DNA, the CDR3 is TGTGCCAGCAGCTCGGCAGGGTGGCTCAATGAGCAGTTCTTC.

The rearrangement links TRBV20-1 to TRBJ2-5; 8 nucleotides agree with TRBD2. CDR1 and CDR2 from the germline V gene are DFQATT and SNEGSKA (reference sequence). J was trimmed by 5 bases and V by 6 bases; bases with no gene match: 2. The CDR3 totals 11 residues. CDR3 nucleotide sequence: TGCAGTGCCACTAGCGGCGAGACCCAGTACTTC. Residues: CSATSGETQYF.

The genes are TRBV2 and TRBJ1-4, with 7 bases aligning to TRBD1. This CDR3 has 14 residues. From germline, CDR1 is SNHLY and CDR2 FYNNEI. With 4 bases clipped from V and 4 bases from J, the junction kept 3 bases outside the gene matches. CDR3 sequence: CASSGTGRNEKLFF. As DNA, the CDR3 is TGTGCCAGCAGTGGGACAGGTCGTAATGAAAAACTGTTTTTT.

The gene calls are TRBV4-1 and TRBJ2-2; 7 bases map to TRBD1. The CDR3 length is 16 residues. V gave up 1 base and J gave up 1 base; unmatched junction bases: 3. The germline gives CDR1 MGHRA, CDR2 YSYEKL. The CDR3 spells CASSQVGQRNTGELFF. For the CDR3, the DNA is TGCGCCAGCAGCCAAGTGGGACAGAGGAACACCGGGGAGCTGTTTTTT.

This chain connects TRBV24-1 to TRBJ2-3; D is possibly TRBD2 (5 bases). The CDR3 spans 16 residues. The V gene lost 3 bases and the J gene lost 2 bases, with 14 bases spanning the gap. Germline V lookup: CDR1 KGHDR, CDR2 SFDVKD. The CDR3 loop reads CATSDAIPGDTDTQYF. CDR3 in DNA: TGTGCCACCAGTGATGCCATTCCCGGGGACACAGATACGCAGTATTTT.

J is TRBJ2-5 and V is TRBV10-1; the D is unclear. Germline CDR1 is WNHNN and CDR2 is SYGVQD (reference sequence). The CDR3 extends over 13 amino acids. V lost 8 bases and J lost 0, with 10 bases in between. CDR3 sequence (DNA): TGCGCCAGCGAACCCAAGTACCAAGAGACCCAGTACTTC. It is translated as CASEPKYQETQYF.

The chain carries TRBV19 and TRBJ2-2; D not certain. The V gene lost 3 bases and the J gene lost 3 bases, with 8 bases spanning the gap. The CDR3 covers 14 residues. Germline loops: CDR1 LNHDA, CDR2 SQIVND (reference sequence). For the CDR3, the DNA is TGTGCCAGTAGTATTCGACTCCACACCGGGGAGCTGTTTTTT. Residues: CASSIRLHTGELFF.

CDR3 amino acids: CASTGGGANTEAFF. CDR3 coding DNA: TGTGCCAGCACAGGGGGAGGGGCGAACACTGAAGCTTTCTTT. This sequence joins TRBV6-5 and TRBJ1-1; 7 nucleotides match TRBD1. The germline V gene encodes CDR1 MNHEY and CDR2 SVGAGI. This CDR3 has 14 amino acids. After removal of 7 bases from V and 1 base from J, the junction contained 6 bases not matched to a gene.

This clone was found a few times. The chain employs TRBV20-1 and TRBJ2-7; a possible D gene is TRBD1 (6 bases). V was cut by 2 bases and J by 12 bases, with 14 bases left in between. CDR1 and CDR2 (germline): DFQATT, SNEGSKA (reference sequence). The CDR3 is made up of 11 amino acids. CDR3 coding DNA: TGCAGTGCTAGATCTCAGGGACACCTGTACGTC. Translating it yields CSARSQGHLYV.

This clone was observed a handful of times. The chain couples TRBV10-3 to TRBJ2-4; the D is unclear. V was shortened by 3 bases and J by 3 bases, with 9 bases between the two germline ends. Germline CDR1 is ENHRY and CDR2 is SYGVKD. This CDR3 region has 14 residues. In DNA form, the CDR3 reads TGTGCCATCAGTGAATCCGGATTCAAAAACATTCAGTACTTC. Translating it yields CAISESGFKNIQYF.

This chain links TRBV3-1 (or the pseudogene TRBV3-2) with TRBJ2-1; 10 bases fit TRBD1. The CDR3 sequence is 16 residues long. Trimming cost V 4 bases and J 1 base; bases outside gene matches: 4. The germline CDR1 and CDR2 sequences are LGHDT and YNNKEL (reference sequence). The CDR3 DNA follows: TGTGCCAGCAGCCGCAGGGGACAGGGGTCCTACAATGAGCAGTTCTTC. Translation gives CASSRRGQGSYNEQFF.

This clone appeared once. The CDR3 loop is CASSAWGQNYEQYV. The DNA for the CDR3 is TGTGCCAGCAGTGCGTGGGGACAGAATTACGAGCAGTACGTC. The chain employs TRBV6-2 or TRBV6-3 and TRBJ2-7; 7 bases fit TRBD1. The CDR3 totals 14 residues. The germline gives CDR1 MNHEY, CDR2 SVGEGT. V shed 5 bases and J 4 bases; nucleotides not matched to a gene: 8.

The chain recombines TRBV6-5 with TRBJ1-6; D unclear. The CDR3 covers 13 residues. Trimming took off 2 bases at V and 8 bases at J, with 7 bases between the two ends. The germline CDR1 and CDR2 sequences are MNHEY and SVGAGI. CDR3 coding DNA: TGTGCCAGCAGTTACATCGGGGATTCACCCCTCCACTTT. This codes for CASSYIGDSPLHF.

This rearrangement joins TRBV7-2 to TRBJ1-1; TRBD1 agrees at 7 bases. Germline CDR1 and CDR2: SGHTA and FQGNSA. The V gene end was trimmed by 2 bases and the J gene end by 5 bases; junction bases not matched to a gene: 8. This CDR3 has 15 residues. The DNA for the CDR3 is TGTGCCAGCAGCTTATCCCCGGGACAGACGACTGAAGCTTTCTTT. The encoded protein is CASSLSPGQTTEAFF.